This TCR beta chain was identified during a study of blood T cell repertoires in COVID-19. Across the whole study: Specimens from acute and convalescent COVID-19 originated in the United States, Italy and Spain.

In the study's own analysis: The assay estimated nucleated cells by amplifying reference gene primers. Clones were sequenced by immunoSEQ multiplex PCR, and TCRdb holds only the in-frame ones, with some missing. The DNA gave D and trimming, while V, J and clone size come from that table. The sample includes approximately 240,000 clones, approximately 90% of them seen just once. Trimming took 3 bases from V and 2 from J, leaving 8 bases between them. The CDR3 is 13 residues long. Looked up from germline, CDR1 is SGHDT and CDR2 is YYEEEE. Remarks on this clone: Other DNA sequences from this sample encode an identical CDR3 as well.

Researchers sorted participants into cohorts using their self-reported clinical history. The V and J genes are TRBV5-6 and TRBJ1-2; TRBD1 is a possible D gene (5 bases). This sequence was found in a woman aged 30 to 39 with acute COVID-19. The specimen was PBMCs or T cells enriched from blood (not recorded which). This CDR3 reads CASSSQGNYGYTF. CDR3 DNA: TGTGCCAGCAGCTCGCAGGGCAACTATGGCTACACCTTC.